The sequence of this T cell receptor beta chain was determined in a study of control samples from healthy donors and cancer patients. This CDR3 spans 15 amino acids. V lost 3 bases to trimming and J lost 1 base; unmatched junction nucleotides: 5. Germline assignment: CDR1 MGHRA and CDR2 YSYEKL. The repertoire was sequenced with immunoSEQ multiplex PCR; TCRdb's copy has only in-frame clones and lacks some. The sample lists 70,000 to 80,000 clones; about 90% were seen once. Specimen: blood. The chain uses TRBV4-1 and TRBJ2-5, with 7 bases fitting TRBD1. This clonotype was obtained from a woman in her forties or fifties in good health. CDR3 sequence: CASSHAAGGQETQYF. CDR3 bases: TGCGCCAGCAGCCACGCCGCAGGGGGCCAAGAGACCCAGTACTTC.